This is a list of T cell receptor beta chains from one sample in a study of T cell changes during pregnancy in multiple sclerosis. Produced via immunoSEQ multiplex PCR; TCRdb's table is partial and in-frame only. The top ten hold 0.43% of the sample, which has about 36,000 clones, 92% seen once. This specimen was CD4+ T cells from peripheral blood mononuclear cells, taken in the third trimester of pregnancy. The receptors derive from a female donor in good health, enrolled as a control in a pregnancy study. Both conserved end residues are part of each CDR3.

j_gene,v_gene,CDR3aa
TRBJ2-3,TRBV6-1,CASSELGTDTQYF
TRBJ2-2,TRBV6-5,CASKGAPTGELFF
TRBJ2-3,TRBV7-2,CASSLVSGSTDTQYF
TRBJ2-7,TRBV18,CASSRTGGYEQYF
TRBJ2-5,TRBV7-7,CASSGGETQYF
TRBJ1-5,TRBV19,CASTIGVIGNQPQHF
TRBJ2-5,TRBV18,CASSPANGGDLGTQYF
TRBJ2-7,TRBV6-1,CASSELSTGRYEQYF
TRBJ2-7,TRBV7-6,CASSLQGIEQYF
TRBJ1-3,TRBV14,CASSQDKLGRGNTIYF
TRBJ1-2,TRBV6-5,CASSYEAIQGRGYTF
TRBJ2-3,TRBV2,CANSRQIPSTDTQYF
TRBJ2-7,TRBV7-3,CASSQRTGSPYEQYF
TRBJ1-3,TRBV28,CASSAQGTGNRNTIYF
TRBJ2-6,TRBV6-4,CASRAEVSGANVLTF
TRBJ1-6,TRBV6-5,CASSLRGNNSPLHF
TRBJ2-5,TRBV14,CASSQTGTGETKTQYF
TRBJ2-5,TRBV5-1,CASSLRTGGAETQYF
TRBJ1-5,TRBV7-2,CASSLNSGAGGNQPQHF
TRBJ1-3,TRBV21-1,CATGGQSGNTIYF
TRBJ1-2,TRBV27,CASSPQGMENYGYTF
TRBJ1-2,TRBV6-5,CASSLNRYGYTF
TRBJ2-1,TRBV11-2,CASSPGLAGRYNEQFF
TRBJ2-1,TRBV5-4,CASSYPPSGGKDEQFF
TRBJ2-5,TRBV4-1,CASSLSGERGGSETQYF
TRBJ2-2,TRBV7-9,CASSGGTGVANTGELFF
TRBJ1-4,TRBV16,CASSPPGGARVEKLFF
TRBJ2-7,TRBV6-5,CASFPGNGVYEQYF
TRBJ2-3,TRBV7-6,CASSLEGASGGDTQYF
TRBJ1-2,TRBV30,CAWNAGIGYGYTF
TRBJ1-2,TRBV6-5,CASSYSGQGFGYTF
TRBJ1-2,TRBV14,CASSSEGRYGYTF
TRBJ1-4,TRBV18,CASSPHTGAEKLFF
TRBJ1-1,TRBV19,CASSGGRDTEAFF
TRBJ2-5,TRBV7-2,CASSLIRGGQETQYF
TRBJ2-2,TRBV5-4,CASSLISGGNTGELFF
TRBJ1-1,TRBV19,CASSSTGVPDTEAFF
TRBJ2-2,TRBV6-6,CASRSDRGRGGELFF
TRBJ1-2,TRBV13,CASSTGQGSYGYTF
TRBJ2-2,TRBV7-2,CASSRTNGELFF